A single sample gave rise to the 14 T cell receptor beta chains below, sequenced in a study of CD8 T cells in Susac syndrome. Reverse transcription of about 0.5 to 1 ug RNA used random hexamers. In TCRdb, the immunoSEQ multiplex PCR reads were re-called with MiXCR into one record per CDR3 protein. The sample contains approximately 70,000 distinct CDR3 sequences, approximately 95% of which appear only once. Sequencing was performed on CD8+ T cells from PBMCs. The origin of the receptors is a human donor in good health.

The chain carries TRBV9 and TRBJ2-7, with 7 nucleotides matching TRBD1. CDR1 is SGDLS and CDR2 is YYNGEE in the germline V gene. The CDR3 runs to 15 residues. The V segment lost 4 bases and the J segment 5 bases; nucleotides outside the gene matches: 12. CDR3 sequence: CASSPDGQVRDEQYF. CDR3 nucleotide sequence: TGTGCCAGCAGCCCTGACGGACAGGTCCGGGACGAGCAGTACTTC. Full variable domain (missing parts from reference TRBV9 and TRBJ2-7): DSGVTQTPKHLITATGQRVTLRCSPRSGDLSVYWYQQSLDQGLQFLIQYYNGEERAKGNILERFSAQQFPDLHSELNLSSLELGDSALYFCASSPDGQVRDEQYFGPGTRLTVT.

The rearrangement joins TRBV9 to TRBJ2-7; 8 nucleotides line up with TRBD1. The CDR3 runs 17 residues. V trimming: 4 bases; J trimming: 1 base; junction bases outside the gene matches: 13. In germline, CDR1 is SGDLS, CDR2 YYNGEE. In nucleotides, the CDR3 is TGTGCCAGCAGCTCCCATCGGACAGGGTCGGGGTCCTACGAGCAGTACTTC. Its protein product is CASSSHRTGSGSYEQYF.

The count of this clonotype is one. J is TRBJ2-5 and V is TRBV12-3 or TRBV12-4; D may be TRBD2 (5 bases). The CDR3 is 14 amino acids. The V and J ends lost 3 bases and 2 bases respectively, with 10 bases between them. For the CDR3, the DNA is TGTGCCAGCAGTTTTGAACCGGGACAAGAGACCCAGTACTTC. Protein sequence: CASSFEPGQETQYF.

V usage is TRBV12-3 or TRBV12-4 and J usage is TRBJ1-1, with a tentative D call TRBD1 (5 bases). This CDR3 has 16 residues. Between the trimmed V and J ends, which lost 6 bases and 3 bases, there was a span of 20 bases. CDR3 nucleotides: TGTGCCAGCAGCTCTCTATCTTCTTTGGGGGACACTGAAGCTTTCTTT. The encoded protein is CASSSLSSLGDTEAFF.

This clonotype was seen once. The CDR3 region has the DNA TGTGCCAGCAGTTACACGAGGATTCACGAGCAGTACGTC. Translating gives CASSYTRIHEQYV. This rearrangement joins TRBV6-2 or TRBV6-3 to TRBJ2-7, with D uncertain. The CDR3 has 13 amino acids. Trimming pared 2 bases from V and 5 bases from J, leaving 10 bases between. Germline assignment: CDR1 MNHEY and CDR2 SVGEGT.

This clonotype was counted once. CDR3 sequence reads: CASSLGMAGANVLTF. In DNA, the CDR3 is TGTGCCAGCAGCCTCGGGATGGCTGGGGCCAACGTCCTGACTTTC. The chain is built from TRBV7-3 and TRBJ2-6; D possibly corresponds to TRBD2 (5 bases). Germline V gene sequence: CDR1 SGHTA, CDR2 FQGTGA. This CDR3 contains 15 residues. The V and J ends lost 5 bases and 2 bases respectively, with 10 bases between them. Together with reference TRBV7-3 and TRBJ2-6, the CDR3 gives the full variable domain: GAGVSQTPSNKVTEKGKYVELRCDPISGHTALYWYRQSLGQGPEFLIYFQGTGAADDSGLPNDRFFAVRPEGSVSTLKIQRTERGDSAVYLCASSLGMAGANVLTFGAGSRLTVL.

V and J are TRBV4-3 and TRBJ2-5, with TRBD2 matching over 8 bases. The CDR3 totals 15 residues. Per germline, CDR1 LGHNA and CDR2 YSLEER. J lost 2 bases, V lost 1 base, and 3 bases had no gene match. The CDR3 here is CASSQVRGGQETQYF. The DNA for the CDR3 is TGCGCCAGCAGCCAAGTTCGGGGGGGACAAGAGACCCAGTACTTC.

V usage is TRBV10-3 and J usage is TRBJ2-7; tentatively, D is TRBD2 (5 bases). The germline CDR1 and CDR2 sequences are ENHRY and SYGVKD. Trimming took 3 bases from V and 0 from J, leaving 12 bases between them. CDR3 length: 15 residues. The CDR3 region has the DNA TGTGCCATCAGTGACGCCGAGGGCCCCTCCTACGAGCAGTACGTC. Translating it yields CAISDAEGPSYEQYV.

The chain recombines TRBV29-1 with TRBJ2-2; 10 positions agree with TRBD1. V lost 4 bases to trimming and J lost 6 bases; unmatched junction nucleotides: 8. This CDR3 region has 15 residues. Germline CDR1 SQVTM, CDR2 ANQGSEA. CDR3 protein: CSVVGDRGAAGELFF. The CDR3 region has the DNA TGCAGCGTTGTCGGGGACAGGGGCGCCGCCGGGGAGCTGTTTTTT.

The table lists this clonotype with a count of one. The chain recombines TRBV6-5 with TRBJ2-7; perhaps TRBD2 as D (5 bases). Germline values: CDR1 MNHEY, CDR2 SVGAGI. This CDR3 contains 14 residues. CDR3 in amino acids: CASSEGRRSHEQYV. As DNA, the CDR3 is TGTGCCAGCAGTGAGGGCCGTCGCTCCCACGAGCAGTACGTC.

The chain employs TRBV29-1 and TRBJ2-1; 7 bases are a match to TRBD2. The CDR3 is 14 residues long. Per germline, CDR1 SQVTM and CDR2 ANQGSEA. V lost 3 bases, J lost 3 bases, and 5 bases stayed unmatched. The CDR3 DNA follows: TGCAGCGTTGACTCGGGGAGGGACTACAATGAGCAGTTCTTC. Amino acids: CSVDSGRDYNEQFF.

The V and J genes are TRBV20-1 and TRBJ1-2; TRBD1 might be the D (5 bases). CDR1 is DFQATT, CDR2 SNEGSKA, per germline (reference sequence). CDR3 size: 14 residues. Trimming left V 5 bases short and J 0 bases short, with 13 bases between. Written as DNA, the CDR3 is TGCAGTGCTGAACAGGAATTAGCTAACTATGGCTACACCTTC. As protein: CSAEQELANYGYTF.

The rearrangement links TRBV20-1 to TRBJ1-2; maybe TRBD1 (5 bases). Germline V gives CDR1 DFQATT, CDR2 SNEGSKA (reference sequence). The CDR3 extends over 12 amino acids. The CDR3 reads CNGDQGRYGYTF. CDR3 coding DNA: TGCAATGGGGATCAGGGTCGGTATGGCTACACCTTC.

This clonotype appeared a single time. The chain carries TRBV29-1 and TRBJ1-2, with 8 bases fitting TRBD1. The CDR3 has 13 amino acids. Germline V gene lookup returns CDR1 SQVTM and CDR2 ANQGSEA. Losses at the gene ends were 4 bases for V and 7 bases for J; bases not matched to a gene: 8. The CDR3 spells CSVVGTGFPGYTF. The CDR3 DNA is TGCAGCGTTGTAGGGACAGGTTTCCCTGGCTACACCTTC.